Presented here are 9 T cell receptor beta chains from one specimen sequenced in a study of beta chain features in type 1 diabetes. Isolated RNA was reverse transcribed in full, so expressed TCRB transcripts were sequenced. Profiling relied on immunoSEQ multiplex PCR, and the TCRdb table lists in-frame clones only, not all of them. The table shows 360,000 or so clones, with less than 20% occurring only once. Sequenced sample: naive CD4+ T cells from blood. All receptors derive from a woman between 18 and 29 years old in good health.

This clone was detected only a few times. The chain has TRBV2 and TRBJ2-5; 11 bases line up with TRBD2. The junction had 7 bases not matched to a gene; V was cut back by 5 bases and J by 2 bases. There are 16 residues in the CDR3. CDR1 and CDR2 from the germline V gene are SNHLY and FYNNEI. CDR3 amino acids: CASSLIAGGTQETQYF. The DNA for the CDR3 is TGTGCCAGCAGTCTTATAGCGGGGGGGACTCAAGAGACCCAGTACTTC.

This clone was seen only a few times. The chain combines TRBV28 with TRBJ1-1; TRBD1 matches 10 bases. Germline CDR1 reads MDHEN; CDR2 reads SYDVKM. The CDR3 has 14 residues. After removal of 5 bases from V and 7 bases from J, the junction contained 7 bases not matched to a gene. The CDR3 nucleotides read TGTGCCAGCAGTAAGGGACAGGGGAATTTTGAAGCTTTCTTT. Protein sequence: CASSKGQGNFEAFF. The variable domain in full, completed from reference TRBV28 and TRBJ1-1, reads DVKVTQSSRYLVKRTGEKVFLECVQDMDHENMFWYRQDPGLGLRLIYFSYDVKMKEKGDIPEGYSVSREKKERFSLILESASTNQTSMYLCASSKGQGNFEAFFGQGTRLTVV.

This clone has more than one count but fewer than ten. The chain couples TRBV5-6 to TRBJ2-3; 11 bases fit TRBD2. The CDR3 sequence is 15 residues long. Germline V gene sequence: CDR1 SGHDT, CDR2 YYEEEE. V shed 4 bases and J 5 bases; nucleotides not matched to a gene: 6. CDR3 DNA: TGTGCCAGCAGCACGGGGACTAGCGGAGGAGATACGCAGTATTTT. Translating it yields CASSTGTSGGDTQYF.

This clone was counted only a few times. The chain combines TRBV7-2 with TRBJ1-6, with 7 nucleotides matching TRBD1. The CDR3 sequence is 14 residues long. Trimming removed 3 bases from V and 7 bases from J; junction bases left unmatched: 3. Germline CDR1 reads SGHTA; CDR2 reads FQGNSA. CDR3 amino acids: CASSLTGLNSPLHF. CDR3 coding DNA: TGTGCCAGCAGCTTGACAGGGTTGAATTCACCCCTCCACTTT. The whole variable domain, filled in from reference TRBV7-2 and TRBJ1-6, reads GAGVSQSPSNKVTEKGKDVELRCDPISGHTALYWYRQSLGQGLEFLIYFQGNSAPDKSGLPSDRFSAERTGGSVSTLTIQRTQQEDSAVYLCASSLTGLNSPLHFGNGTRLTVT.

This chain connects TRBV7-9 to TRBJ2-7, with 7 bases matching TRBD1. Trimming removed 3 bases from V and 0 bases from J; junction bases left unmatched: 5. The germline CDR1 and CDR2 sequences are SEHNR and FQNEAQ (reference sequence). The CDR3 sequence is 15 residues long. This CDR3 reads CASSLGQSVSYEQYF. DNA for the CDR3: TGTGCCAGCAGCTTGGGACAGAGCGTCTCCTACGAGCAGTACTTC.

This clone came up a few times. The J gene is TRBJ1-2, the V gene TRBV9; TRBD1 might be the D (5 bases). The CDR3 extends over 12 amino acids. With 0 bases removed from V and 8 bases from J, the gap between germline ends came to 8 bases. Looked up from germline, CDR1 is SGDLS and CDR2 is YYNGEE. The CDR3 loop reads CASSVAQGGYTF. The CDR3 nucleotides read TGTGCCAGCAGCGTAGCTCAGGGCGGCTACACCTTC.

The CDR3 sequence is CASSYGGPMNTEAFF. CDR3 in DNA: TGTGCCAGCAGTTACGGGGGGCCGATGAACACTGAAGCTTTCTTT. The chain is built from TRBV7-2 and TRBJ1-1; possible D gene TRBD1, 6 bases. Trimming removed 6 bases from V and 0 bases from J, with 14 bases in between. The germline V gene encodes CDR1 SGHTA and CDR2 FQGNSA. The CDR3 runs to 15 residues.

V and J are TRBV5-4 and TRBJ2-1; possibly TRBD2 for D (6 bases). The V end was cut by 4 bases, the J end by 7 bases, with 18 bases between. The CDR3 extends over 15 amino acids. Germline CDR1 is SGHNT and CDR2 is YYREEE (reference sequence). CDR3 nucleotide sequence: TGTGCCAGCAGCAGAGCGGAGGGCCTTTCGAATGAGCAGTTCTTC. The encoded protein is CASSRAEGLSNEQFF. Combining the CDR3 with reference TRBV5-4 and TRBJ2-1 gives the whole variable domain ETGVTQSPTHLIKTRGQQVTLRCSSQSGHNTVSWYQQALGQGPQFIFQYYREEENGRGNFPPRFSGLQFPNYSSELNVNALELDDSALYLCASSRAEGLSNEQFFGPGTRLTVL.

The V and J genes are TRBV5-6 and TRBJ1-6, with D possibly TRBD1 on 6 matching bases. This CDR3 region has 15 residues. CDR1 and CDR2 from the germline V gene are SGHDT and YYEEEE. The V gene lost 0 bases and the J gene lost 12 bases, with 16 bases spanning the gap. For the CDR3, the DNA is TGTGCCAGCAGCTTGGTCGGGACACCCCTCCAACCCCTCCACTTT. Amino acid sequence: CASSLVGTPLQPLHF.